The present T cell receptor (beta chain) was sequenced within a study of shared clonotypes between healthy human individuals. Here immunoSEQ multiplex PCR was the method, and the copy in TCRdb shows in-frame clones only, minus some. The top ten hold about 25% of the sample, which has roughly 890,000 clones, about 92% seen once. Naive CD8 cells comprised CD45RO-negative, CCR7-positively selected cells, excluding terminally differentiated effector memory CD45RA+ cells. This CDR3 is built from 17 residues. Trimming removed 4 bases from V and 0 bases from J, with 16 bases in between. Germline V gene sequence: CDR1 SGHVS, CDR2 FNYEAQ.

This clonotype originated in a man under 40 in good health. Sequencing used naive CD8+ T cells sorted from blood. This sequence joins TRBV7-6 and TRBJ1-3; possible D gene TRBD1, 5 bases. CDR3 coding DNA: TGTGCCAGCAGCTCCCTGACAGAAGAGGACTCTGGAAACACCATATATTTT. Its protein is CASSSLTEEDSGNTIYF.